Listed below are T cell receptor beta chains from one sample, sequenced in a study of T-cell reconstitution after alpha-beta-depleted transplantation in children. TCRdb redid the calling of the PCR reads with MiXCR, one entry per CDR3 protein. Seen here are some 140,000 distinct CDR3 sequences, about a tenth observed once, and the top ten hold 24%. Sequences were derived from PBMCs, mostly from graft donor cells, sampled 180 days after TCRalphabeta/CD19-depleted stem cell transplant. All receptors come from a girl under three years old who had a stem cell transplant for combined immunodeficiency, so the T cells may come from the graft donor. The CDR3 runs from the conserved cysteine through the conserved F or W. The D gene is left open where the match is weak. Only some rows state a clone size, as once, few, many or a class for expanded clones.

abundance,d_gene,j_gene,v_gene,CDR3nt,CDR3aa
-,-,TRBJ2-3,TRBV7-6,TGTGCCAGCAGCTTATGGTCCCAGGGTGGCGCAGATACGCAGTATTTT,CASSLWSQGGADTQYF
many,-,TRBJ2-3,TRBV12-3/TRBV12-4,TGTGCCAGCACCCCGGGACACTCGGCAGATACGCAGTATTTT,CASTPGHSADTQYF
few,-,TRBJ2-2,TRBV5-1,TGCGCCAGCAGCTTGGCCCTAGGTCACGGGGAGCTGTTTTTT,CASSLALGHGELFF
few,TRBD2,TRBJ2-7,TRBV6-1,TGTGCCAGCAGTGGAGGACTAGCCAGCTCCTACGAGCAGTACTTC,CASSGGLASSYEQYF
few,-,TRBJ1-5,TRBV7-2,TGTGCCAGCAGCTTAGCGGGAGGGTACCGCAATCAGCCCCAGCATTTT,CASSLAGGYRNQPQHF
-,-,TRBJ2-2,TRBV20-1,TGCAGTGCTAGACCCGGGGGCCAGACCGGGGAGCTGTTTTTT,CSARPGGQTGELFF
few,-,TRBJ2-1,TRBV12-3/TRBV12-4,TGTGCCAGCAGTTCGCACAACAGGGTTCGTATTTACAATGAGCAGTTCTTC,CASSSHNRVRIYNEQFF
-,-,TRBJ2-5,TRBV20-1,TGCAGTGCTAGAGATCTCCTACAAGAGACCCAGTACTTC,CSARDLLQETQYF
many,-,TRBJ2-3,TRBV4-3,TGCGCCAGCAGCCAAGATAGGGGCAGGGTGGGCACAGATACGCAGTATTTT,CASSQDRGRVGTDTQYF
few,-,TRBJ2-2,TRBV6-5,TGTGCCAGCAGTTGGGCCTTGAACACCGGGGAGCTGTTTTTT,CASSWALNTGELFF
-,-,TRBJ2-1,TRBV5-1,TGCGCCAGCAGGCCACGGTCTGCTAGCTCTACTTACAATGAGCAGTTCTTC,CASRPRSASSTYNEQFF
many,TRBD2,TRBJ2-4,TRBV7-2,TGTGCCAGCAGCTTAGCGGGCGGGAGTGCCAAAAACATTCAGTACTTC,CASSLAGGSAKNIQYF
-,-,TRBJ2-6,TRBV20-1,TGCAGTGCTAGAGCAACAGGGCTCACACCGTTCTCTGGGGCCAACGTCCTGACTTTC,CSARATGLTPFSGANVLTF
few,-,TRBJ2-7,TRBV20-1,TGCAGTGCTAGAGATAGGGTGTCGGGTACCTACGAGCAGTACTTC,CSARDRVSGTYEQYF
few,-,TRBJ1-1,TRBV5-1,TGCGCCAGCAGCCTCCTGCCCCTTATGAACACTGAAGCTTTCTTT,CASSLLPLMNTEAFF
once,-,TRBJ2-1,TRBV4-3,TGCGCCAGCAGCCAAGGGACGAGGACCTACAATGAGCAGTTCTTC,CASSQGTRTYNEQFF
few,TRBD1,TRBJ1-5,TRBV6-1,TGTGCCAGCAGTAGGGACAGGGGCCTACCCCAGCATTTT,CASSRDRGLPQHF
-,TRBD1,TRBJ2-2,TRBV12-3/TRBV12-4,TGTGCCAGCAGTTTAGACAGGGGTCACACCGGGGAGCTGTTTTTT,CASSLDRGHTGELFF
-,-,TRBJ2-1,TRBV3-1,TGTGCCAGCAGCCAAGTCGGCGGGTTTACCTACAATGAGCAGTTCTTC,CASSQVGGFTYNEQFF
-,-,TRBJ2-1,TRBV29-1,TGCAGCGCCGACAACTGGAATGAGCAGTTCTTC,CSADNWNEQFF
many,-,TRBJ1-1,TRBV28,TGTGCCAGCAGTTTTTTGTTGAACACTGAAGCTTTCTTT,CASSFLLNTEAFF
many,TRBD2,TRBJ2-3,TRBV20-1,TGCAGTGCTAGGGGTGGTAGCGGGGGGACAGATACGCAGTATTTT,CSARGGSGGTDTQYF
few,-,TRBJ1-1,TRBV7-9,TGTGCCAGCAGCCCACTAAGGGCGGATGCTTTCTTT,CASSPLRADAFF
-,TRBD2,TRBJ2-3,TRBV7-8,TGTGCCAGCACCTTACTGCGAGGACTAGCGGGAGGTGCAGATACGCAGTATTTT,CASTLLRGLAGGADTQYF
few,-,TRBJ1-5,TRBV7-2,TGTGCCAGCAGCTTAGGGGGATATAGCAATCAGCCCCAGCATTTT,CASSLGGYSNQPQHF
-,-,TRBJ2-3,TRBV7-9,TGTGCCAGCAGTCAATCGGGGATTACGCAGTATTTT,CASSQSGITQYF
few,-,TRBJ2-5,TRBV20-1,TGCAGTGAACGGGCAGTTGAGACCCAGTACTTC,CSERAVETQYF
few,-,TRBJ2-6,TRBV9,TGTGCCAGCAGTCGCGAGCCCGGGGCTGGGGCCAACGTCCTGACTTTC,CASSREPGAGANVLTF
few,TRBD1,TRBJ1-1,TRBV28,TGTGCCAGCAGGCCGGACAGGGCTAACACTGAAGCTTTCTTT,CASRPDRANTEAFF
few,-,TRBJ1-4,TRBV2,TGTGCCAGCCGGGACGCAACTAATGAAAAACTGTTTTTT,CASRDATNEKLFF
-,TRBD1,TRBJ2-7,TRBV6-5,TGTGCCAGCAGTTACTCGGACAGGAGATTTAGTTACGAGCAGTACTTC,CASSYSDRRFSYEQYF
few,TRBD2,TRBJ2-1,TRBV7-8,TGTGCCAGCCTGCGGGGGGCCGCCATGGACAATGAGCAGTTCTTC,CASLRGAAMDNEQFF
-,-,TRBJ2-7,TRBV5-5,TGTGCCAGCAGCTTCGCGGTAGGGGGGAGCTTTTCCCACGAGCAGTACTTC,CASSFAVGGSFSHEQYF
few,-,TRBJ1-5,TRBV7-9,TGTGCCAGCAGCTTAAAGAATCAGCCCCAGCATTTT,CASSLKNQPQHF
-,TRBD2,TRBJ2-1,TRBV20-1,TGCAGTGGGGGACTAGCGGGGGGCGGGGACTACAATGAGCAGTTCTTC,CSGGLAGGGDYNEQFF
many,-,TRBJ2-7,TRBV18,TGTGCCAGCTCATTACCGCTTTACGAGCAGTACTTC,CASSLPLYEQYF
-,-,TRBJ1-1,TRBV20-1,TGCAGTGCTAGAGATGTGGGGGAAATAGCTTTCTTT,CSARDVGEIAFF
-,-,TRBJ2-7,TRBV20-1,TGCAGTGCCCCGCCGGGAAAATCCTACGAGCAGTACTTC,CSAPPGKSYEQYF
few,-,TRBJ2-1,TRBV7-2,TGTGCCAGCAGCGCCGTGGGGCAAAATGAGCAGTTCTTC,CASSAVGQNEQFF
-,-,TRBJ2-2,TRBV5-1,TGCGCCAGCAGCCGACAAGAAACGAACACCGGGGAGCTGTTTTTT,CASSRQETNTGELFF
-,-,TRBJ1-6,TRBV12-3/TRBV12-4,TGTGCCAGCAGTTCTGGTTTCTCCTATAATTCACCCCTCCACTTT,CASSSGFSYNSPLHF
-,-,TRBJ1-5,TRBV20-1,TGCAGTGCCGGCGGGGCGAGCAATCAGCCCCAGCATTTT,CSAGGASNQPQHF
-,TRBD1,TRBJ1-2,TRBV7-2,TGTGCCAGCAGCAGACTTCCGGGACAGGGGGCAGGAGGCTACACCTTC,CASSRLPGQGAGGYTF
few,-,TRBJ2-5,TRBV7-7,TGTGCCAGCAGCTTAGAGGTAGGGGAGGAGACCCAGTACTTC,CASSLEVGEETQYF
few,-,TRBJ1-1,TRBV20-1,TGCAGTGCCCACCGAAGGGGGGGAATTAGTATGAACACTGAAGCTTTCTTT,CSAHRRGGISMNTEAFF
-,TRBD1,TRBJ2-7,TRBV29-1,TGCAGCGTTGAAGGCGGGACAGGGACCTACGAGCAGTACTTC,CSVEGGTGTYEQYF
-,TRBD1,TRBJ2-2,TRBV5-1,TGCGCCAGCAGCGGGGACAGGCCCAGGGCCGGGGAGCTGTTTTTT,CASSGDRPRAGELFF
-,-,TRBJ2-7,TRBV6-5,TGTGCCAGCAGTAATCCCGCCGGGACATTCGTGTACGAGCAGTACTTC,CASSNPAGTFVYEQYF
few,TRBD2,TRBJ2-7,TRBV5-8,TGTGCCAGCAGCTTGGTTGGGGGGGAGAACGACGAGCAGTACTTC,CASSLVGGENDEQYF
-,TRBD2,TRBJ2-7,TRBV7-2,TGTGCCAGCAGCTCTATACTAGCGGGGGGGCCAGAGCAGTACTTC,CASSSILAGGPEQYF
few,-,TRBJ2-3,TRBV12-3/TRBV12-4,TGTGCCAGCAGTTTATTTGCAGATACGCAGTATTTT,CASSLFADTQYF
few,-,TRBJ1-1,TRBV29-1,TGCAGCGTTGGTCACCTTAGACGGGCGGGAGCTTTCTTT,CSVGHLRRAGAFF
-,TRBD2,TRBJ2-7,TRBV11-2,TGTGCCAGCAGCTCTTATAGCGGGAGGGCCCCCTACGAGCAGTACTTC,CASSSYSGRAPYEQYF
many,TRBD1,TRBJ2-4,TRBV15,TGTGCCACCAGCAGAGACAGGGGGCTTGTAAACATTCAGTACTTC,CATSRDRGLVNIQYF
few,TRBD1,TRBJ2-7,TRBV7-2,TGTGCCAGCAGCTTAGTCTTGACAGGGGACCTCTCCTACGAGCAGTACTTC,CASSLVLTGDLSYEQYF
-,-,TRBJ2-2,TRBV20-1,TGCAGTGCTAGCCCGGCGGCCGGGGAGCTGTTTTTT,CSASPAAGELFF